Here is one T cell receptor beta chain with its context. The sample originates from a study of shared clonotypes between healthy human individuals. Germline CDR1 SGHDN, CDR2 FVKESK. V was pared by 1 base and J by 1 base, with 9 bases between. The CDR3 totals 15 residues. Assay execution took place at the deep level. TCRdb's table, derived via immunoSEQ multiplex PCR, lists solely in-frame clones and lacks some. This table holds under 200,000 clones, about 93% found once. The V call is TRBV14, the J call TRBJ2-3; either TRBD1 or TRBD2 may fit D (5 bases each). This clonotype was sampled from a woman aged 25 to 45 in good health. Sequencing was carried out using naive CD4+ T cells sorted from blood. Specified subset: CD45RA+ positively selected. This CDR3 is CASSQVGTRTDTQYF. The CDR3 DNA sequence: TGTGCCAGCAGCCAAGTAGGGACCCGCACAGATACGCAGTATTTT.